The clone carrying this T cell receptor beta chain was seen more than once but under ten times. TCRdb re-called the RACE reads through MiXCR, storing one row per CDR3 protein. The table shows approximately 350,000 distinct CDR3 sequences, with about 6% occurring only once. This entry comes from a study of human T cells and chemical hapten exposure. Stated time point: patch test 2, 6 weeks after DPC sensitization. This sample's treatment: therapeutic diphenylcyclopropenone sensitization with weekly scalp DPC. Samples of blood were obtained prior to the application of each patch test. The specimen comprised whole blood, sampled in connection with sensitization to the hapten diphenylcyclopropenone (DPC). The TCR sequence derives from a woman younger than 35 with alopecia areata. Some clones in this sample may be carry-over from other donors' samples.

DNA of the CDR3: TGTGCCAGCAGCACCGGGACAGTAGACTACGAGCAGTACTTC. Its translation is CASSTGTVDYEQYF. The V and J genes are TRBV5-5 and TRBJ2-7, with 7 nucleotides matching TRBD1. The CDR3 contains 14 residues. J lost 3 bases, V lost 4 bases, and 7 bases had no gene match. CDR1 is SGHKS, CDR2 YYEKEE, per germline (reference sequence). The complete variable domain, with remaining parts taken from reference TRBV5-5 and TRBJ2-7, reads DAGVTQSPTHLIKTRGQQVTLRCSPISGHKSVSWYQQVLGQGPQFIFQYYEKEERGRGNFPDRFSARQFPNYSSELNVNALLLGDSALYLCASSTGTVDYEQYFGPGTRLTVT.